Following are 14 T cell receptor beta chains from one sample sequenced in a study of blood T cell repertoires in COVID-19. Assay used: immunoSEQ multiplex PCR; TCRdb lists only in-frame clones, some missing. The table records tens of thousands of clones, 85% to 90% of them present only once. The sequenced sample was peripheral blood. The receptors originated from a woman aged 45-65 years with active COVID-19.

This chain joins TRBV3-1 (or the pseudogene TRBV3-2) and TRBJ2-7; 11 bases match TRBD2. V lost 5 bases and J lost 3; bases outside the gene matches: 6. The CDR3 length is 15 residues. Germline CDR1 LGHDT, CDR2 YNNKEL (reference sequence). DNA for the CDR3: TGTGCCAGCAGCTTCCCCGGGACTAGCGGCTACGAGCAGTACTTC. Protein: CASSFPGTSGYEQYF.

V and J are TRBV5-1 and TRBJ2-5; a possible D gene is TRBD2 (6 bases). The CDR3 covers 13 residues. Germline CDR1 reads SGHRS; CDR2 reads YFSETQ. Trimming left V 4 bases short and J 5 bases short, with 12 bases between. CDR3 nucleotides: TGCGCCAGCAGCCTCCGGGGAGGCGAGACCCAGTACTTC. Translating it yields CASSLRGGETQYF.

This chain uses TRBV7-3 with TRBJ2-3; D is unresolved. Between the trimmed V and J ends, which lost 1 base and 0 bases, there was a span of 11 bases. The CDR3 consists of 16 residues. CDR1 and CDR2 (germline): SGHTA, FQGTGA. The CDR3 is CASSLMAGGSTDTQYF. CDR3 in DNA: TGTGCCAGCAGCTTAATGGCCGGCGGTAGCACAGATACGCAGTATTTT.

The chain combines TRBV3-1 (or the pseudogene TRBV3-2) with TRBJ2-5, with 10 bases lining up with TRBD2. The CDR3 has 17 amino acids. The ends lost 4 bases at V and 6 bases at J; junction bases unmatched: 14. In germline, CDR1 is LGHDT, CDR2 YNNKEL (reference sequence). The CDR3 nucleotides read TGTGCCAGCAGCCCCTATTCGGCTAGCGGGAGTTGGAAGACCCAGTACTTC. Residues: CASSPYSASGSWKTQYF.

The chain joins TRBV7-3 to TRBJ2-3; 12 bases are shared with TRBD2. CDR1 is SGHTA, CDR2 FQGTGA, per germline. V was pared by 4 bases and J by 4 bases, with 6 bases of the junction left unmatched. The CDR3 extends over 16 amino acids. This CDR3 reads CASSSRLAGDADTQYF. The CDR3 DNA is TGTGCCAGCAGCTCACGACTAGCGGGAGACGCAGATACGCAGTATTTT. The full variable domain, rest sourced from reference TRBV7-3 and TRBJ2-3, is GAGVSQTPSNKVTEKGKYVELRCDPISGHTALYWYRQSLGQGPEFLIYFQGTGAADDSGLPNDRFFAVRPEGSVSTLKIQRTERGDSAVYLCASSSRLAGDADTQYFGPGTRLTVL.

The CDR3 protein is CATSRRSGQGNEQFF. The DNA of the CDR3 is TGTGCCACCAGCAGAAGGTCCGGACAGGGGAATGAGCAGTTCTTC. The chain recombines TRBV15 with TRBJ2-1; 9 bases agree with TRBD1. Germline loops: CDR1 LNHNV, CDR2 YYDKDF (reference sequence). The CDR3 is 15 residues long. Losses at the gene ends were 2 bases for V and 7 bases for J; bases not matched to a gene: 6. Supplemented by reference TRBV15 and TRBJ2-1, the full variable domain reads DAMVIQNPRYQVTQFGKPVTLSCSQTLNHNVMYWYQQKSSQAPKLLFHYYDKDFNNEADTPDNFQSRRPNTSFCFLDIRSPGLGDTAMYLCATSRRSGQGNEQFFGPGTRLTVL.

This clone was seen a handful of times. CDR3 DNA: TGTGCCAGCACTCTTCCCAGGGGACAGGGGGCAGGCGAGCAGTACTTC. As protein: CASTLPRGQGAGEQYF. The J gene is TRBJ2-7, the V gene TRBV27, with 12 bases lining up with TRBD1. The CDR3 is made up of 16 amino acids. With 7 bases clipped from V and 6 bases from J, the junction kept 13 bases outside the gene matches. CDR1 MNHEY and CDR2 SMNVEV come from the germline V gene (reference sequence).

In this sample, this clone turned up once. The chain recombines TRBV7-3 with TRBJ2-3; weak D call: TRBD2 (5 bases). CDR1 is SGHTA and CDR2 is FQGTGA in the germline V gene. The CDR3 spans 14 residues. With 1 base removed from V and 4 bases from J, the gap between germline ends came to 9 bases. This CDR3 reads CASSLSGGSDTQYF. The CDR3 DNA reads TGTGCCAGCAGCTTAAGCGGCGGGTCAGATACGCAGTATTTT.

The rearrangement links TRBV6-6 to TRBJ2-5; no clear D gene. V lost 0 bases, J lost 0 bases, and 8 bases lay in between. CDR1 and CDR2 from the germline V gene are MNHNY and SVGAGI (reference sequence). The CDR3 has 15 amino acids. CDR3 sequence (DNA): TGTGCCAGCAGTTACTCCGCGGCCAACCAAGAGACCCAGTACTTC. As protein: CASSYSAANQETQYF.

The chain joins TRBV4-1 to TRBJ1-4, with D perhaps matching TRBD1 (6 bases). CDR1 MGHRA and CDR2 YSYEKL come from the germline V gene. Between the trimmed V and J ends, which lost 1 base and 2 bases, there was a span of 17 bases. This CDR3 region has 18 residues. The CDR3 sequence: CASSQAGTSSATNEKLFF. The CDR3 region has the DNA TGCGCCAGCAGCCAAGCGGGGACATCCTCTGCGACTAATGAAAAACTGTTTTTT.

The chain links TRBV27 to TRBJ1-2, with TRBD1 as a possible D gene (6 bases). Germline V gene sequence: CDR1 MNHEY, CDR2 SMNVEV (reference sequence). This CDR3 contains 13 residues. Trimming shortened V by 4 bases and J by 4 bases, and 10 bases separated the two germline ends. CDR3 nucleotides: TGTGCCAGCAGTTCAACAGGGTTCTATGGCTACACCTTC. This codes for CASSSTGFYGYTF.

The genes are TRBV19 and TRBJ2-3; no definite D call. Germline V gene sequence: CDR1 LNHDA, CDR2 SQIVND (reference sequence). V was trimmed by 5 bases and J by 4 bases, leaving 10 bases between them. CDR3 size: 13 residues. This CDR3 is CASSAWAADTQYF. The CDR3 bases are TGTGCCAGTAGTGCTTGGGCTGCAGATACGCAGTATTTT.

This clone was counted a single time. This rearrangement joins TRBV20-1 to TRBJ1-1; no firm D call. V was cut by 0 bases and J by 8 bases, with 4 bases left in between. This CDR3 is 10 amino acids long. Germline loops: CDR1 DFQATT, CDR2 SNEGSKA (reference sequence). CDR3 DNA sequence: TGCAGTGCTAGAGACCTGGAAGCTTTCTTT. It is translated as CSARDLEAFF.

The chain employs TRBV11-2 and TRBJ2-2; 7 nucleotides match TRBD2. The CDR3 contains 16 residues. The ends lost 10 bases at V and 3 bases at J; junction bases unmatched: 14. Germline lookup yields CDR1 SGHAT and CDR2 FQNNGV. In DNA, the CDR3 is TGTGCCACGACGCCCGGCGGGAGAGGGGACACCGGGGAGCTGTTTTTT. Its protein is CATTPGGRGDTGELFF.